The rows below give T cell receptor beta chains drawn from one sample of a study of blood T cell repertoires in COVID-19. Measured with immunoSEQ multiplex PCR; TCRdb has only the in-frame clones, and not every one. The data show a few hundred thousand clones, 65% to 90% seen once. Sequences were obtained from peripheral blood. These receptors came from a woman aged 60-75 years with COVID-19, enrolled during active disease. The CDR3 runs from the conserved cysteine through the conserved F or W. A D gene is named only where the DNA matches it firmly. Size values are once, few and many counts, or a class for expanded clones, and some rows have none.

J | D | V | size | DNA | CDR3
TRBJ2-1 | - | TRBV24-1 | once | TGTGCCACCAGTGATTTGGACAGCTCCTACAATGAGCAGTTCTTC | CATSDLDSSYNEQFF
TRBJ1-4 | TRBD1 | TRBV19 | once | TGTGCCAGTAGCCCCGGGACAGCAACTAATGAAAAACTGTTTTTT | CASSPGTATNEKLFF
TRBJ1-1 | - | TRBV7-2 | - | TGTGCCAGCAGCTTAATTGGCTCGAACACTGAAGCTTTCTTT | CASSLIGSNTEAFF
TRBJ2-3 | TRBD2 | TRBV11-3 | - | TGTGCCAGCAGCCCCCCCTGGACTAGCGGGGGGTCAGATACGCAGTATTTT | CASSPPWTSGGSDTQYF
TRBJ1-3 | - | TRBV11-3 | - | TGTGCCAGCAGCAAATTTAACTCTGGAAACACCATATATTTT | CASSKFNSGNTIYF
TRBJ2-7 | TRBD1 | TRBV18 | once | TGTGCCAGCTCAAATCCGGGACAGCTCTCCTACGAGCAGTACTTC | CASSNPGQLSYEQYF
TRBJ1-3 | TRBD1 | TRBV19 | - | TGTGCCAGTAGCTTCATCCGGGACAGCTCTGGAAACACCATATATTTT | CASSFIRDSSGNTIYF
TRBJ1-2 | - | TRBV7-3 | - | TGTGCCAGCAGCTTTTACAGGAACTATGGCTACACCTTC | CASSFYRNYGYTF
TRBJ2-7 | TRBD1 | TRBV4-3 | once | TGCGCCAGCAGCCAGGATACAGGGGGTAACGAGCAGTACTTC | CASSQDTGGNEQYF
TRBJ2-1 | - | TRBV11-3 | - | TGTGCCAGCCAAAAACAGGAGGGGAATGAGCAGTTCTTC | CASQKQEGNEQFF
TRBJ1-5 | - | TRBV30 | few | TGTGCCTGGAGTGACAGGCTCAATCAGCCCCAGCATTTT | CAWSDRLNQPQHF
TRBJ1-1 | - | TRBV6-5 | - | TGTGCCAGCAGCCCGACACCTACTGAAGCTTTCTTT | CASSPTPTEAFF
TRBJ1-2 | - | TRBV7-8 | - | TGTGCCAGCAGCTTACAACAGGGCTATGGCTACACCTTC | CASSLQQGYGYTF
TRBJ2-2 | TRBD2 | TRBV5-6 | - | TGTGCCAGCAGTTCTCGACTAGCGGGAGGCACCGGGGAGCTGTTTTTT | CASSSRLAGGTGELFF
TRBJ1-1 | - | TRBV4-3 | - | TGCGCCAGCAGCCACACCACCGGGGGCACTGAAGCTTTCTTT | CASSHTTGGTEAFF
TRBJ2-1 | TRBD1 | TRBV6-5 | - | TGTGCCAGCAGTTACTCGGACAGGGGCAATGAGCAGTTCTTC | CASSYSDRGNEQFF
TRBJ1-1 | - | TRBV5-1 | - | TGCGCCAGCAGCTTGGGGCAGGGTGAAGCTTTCTTT | CASSLGQGEAFF
TRBJ1-2 | - | TRBV4-3 | - | TGCGCCAGCAGCCCCAGGCAGGGAGGGCACTATGGCTACACCTTC | CASSPRQGGHYGYTF
TRBJ2-4 | TRBD1 | TRBV30 | - | TGTGCCGGAAACAGGGGGCTCACCCTTCAGTACTTC | CAGNRGLTLQYF
TRBJ1-6 | - | TRBV7-2 | once | TGTGCCAGCAGCTTTGGTCGGTTACTCTATAATTCACCCCTCCACTTT | CASSFGRLLYNSPLHF
TRBJ1-4 | TRBD1 | TRBV4-2 | - | TGTGCCAGCAGCCCCGACAGGGGCGCTAATGAAGAAAAACTGTTTTTT | CASSPDRGANEEKLFF
TRBJ1-2 | - | TRBV5-1 | - | TGCGCCAGCAATCCAGATCCACAGGCCTATGGCTACACCTTC | CASNPDPQAYGYTF
TRBJ2-5 | TRBD1 | TRBV6-6 | - | TGTGCCAGCAGTTTGATAGGACAGGGGAAAGAGACCCAGTACTTC | CASSLIGQGKETQYF
TRBJ2-1 | - | TRBV5-1 | - | TGCGCCAGCAGCTTTGACACGACCTACAATGAGCAGTTCTTC | CASSFDTTYNEQFF
TRBJ2-3 | TRBD2 | TRBV11-3 | - | TGTGCCAGCAGCCCAAGGACTAGCGGGGGGGCAGATACGCAGTATTTT | CASSPRTSGGADTQYF